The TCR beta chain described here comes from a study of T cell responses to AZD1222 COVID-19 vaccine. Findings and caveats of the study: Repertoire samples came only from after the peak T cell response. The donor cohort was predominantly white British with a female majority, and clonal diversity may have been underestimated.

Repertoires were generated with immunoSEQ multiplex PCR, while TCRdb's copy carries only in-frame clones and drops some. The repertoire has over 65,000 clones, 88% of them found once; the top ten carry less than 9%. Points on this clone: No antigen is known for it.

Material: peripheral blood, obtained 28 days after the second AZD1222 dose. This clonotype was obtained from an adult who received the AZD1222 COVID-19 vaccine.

CDR3 protein: CASSPRDRFLSGNTIYF. The CDR3 region has the DNA TGTGCCAGCAGCCCCCGGGACAGATTTTTATCTGGAAACACCATATATTTT. The chain employs TRBV7-2 and TRBJ1-3; 7 nucleotides line up with TRBD1. The length of the CDR3 is 17 residues. The ends lost 5 bases at V and 1 base at J; junction bases unmatched: 11. The germline V gene encodes CDR1 SGHTA and CDR2 FQGNSA.